What follows are 24 T cell receptor beta chains derived from one specimen sequenced in a study of OX40 agonist ivuxolimab in advanced cancers. Sequenced by immunoSEQ multiplex PCR; TCRdb stores in-frame clones only, minus some. The sample carries tens of thousands of clones, 75% to 85% recorded once. This sample comprised CD4+ or CD8+ T cells sorted from blood, obtained in a trial of the OX40 agonist ivuxolimab. The receptor set was obtained from an adult with an advanced solid tumor such as melanoma, head and neck, liver or kidney cancer.

The V and J genes are TRBV14 and TRBJ2-1, with D maybe TRBD2 (5 bases). V gave up 1 base and J gave up 8 bases, with 12 bases separating them. The CDR3 is 14 amino acids. Germline loops: CDR1 SGHDN, CDR2 FVKESK. CDR3 in DNA: TGTGCCAGCAGCCAAGCGGCGGGTGTCGATGAGCAGTTCTTC. Its protein product is CASSQAAGVDEQFF.

V is TRBV7-8 and J is TRBJ1-1; D remains unclear. This CDR3 contains 14 residues. V lost 5 bases and J lost 2, with 12 bases in between. Germline values: CDR1 SGHVS, CDR2 FQNEAQ. CDR3 protein: CASSLGPTNTEAFF. For the CDR3, the DNA is TGTGCCAGCAGCCTGGGTCCGACTAACACTGAAGCTTTCTTT.

The gene calls are TRBV9 and TRBJ2-3, with D perhaps TRBD1 or TRBD2 (5 bases each). V dropped 2 bases and J dropped 6 bases, with 19 bases sitting between them. Germline V gives CDR1 SGDLS, CDR2 YYNGEE. The CDR3 spans 16 residues. CDR3 protein: CASSVLGANLGDTQYF. In DNA, the CDR3 is TGTGCCAGCAGCGTGCTCGGGGCGAACTTGGGGGATACGCAGTATTTT.

V is TRBV7-8 and J is TRBJ1-3; D gene ambiguous. The germline CDR1 and CDR2 sequences are SGHVS and FQNEAQ. The CDR3 extends over 14 amino acids. Trimming cost V 5 bases and J 1 base, with 9 bases left between them. CDR3 nucleotide sequence: TGTGCCAGCAGCCCTCCACCTTCTGGAAACACCATATATTTT. As protein: CASSPPPSGNTIYF.

V and J are TRBV7-6 and TRBJ1-2; 8 nucleotides line up with TRBD1. The CDR3 extends over 14 amino acids. Germline trimming cut 5 bases from V and 4 bases from J; bases unmatched to any gene: 6. The germline V gene encodes CDR1 SGHVS and CDR2 FNYEAQ. The CDR3 here is CASSQTTGGYGYTF. The CDR3 nucleotides are TGTGCCAGCAGCCAAACCACAGGGGGCTATGGCTACACCTTC.

The V call is TRBV28, the J call TRBJ2-1; D is unresolved. This CDR3 has 11 amino acids. Germline V gene data show CDR1 as MDHEN and CDR2 as SYDVKM. With 5 bases removed from V and 5 bases from J, the gap between germline ends came to 4 bases. The CDR3 spells CASSRDNEQFF. CDR3 DNA sequence: TGTGCCAGCAGTAGGGACAATGAGCAGTTCTTC.

A remark on this clone: This sample also contains other DNA sequences that code for the same CDR3. The CDR3 DNA is TGCGCCAGCAGCCTCCGACTAGCGGGGAGCACAGATACGCAGTATTTT. Translation: CASSLRLAGSTDTQYF. The rearrangement uses TRBV5-1 and TRBJ2-3; TRBD2 matches 11 bases. This CDR3 has 16 residues. In germline, CDR1 is SGHRS, CDR2 YFSETQ. The V gene end was trimmed by 4 bases and the J gene end by 0 bases; junction bases not matched to a gene: 4.

The chain links TRBV14 to TRBJ2-3, with D possibly being TRBD1 or TRBD2 (5 bases each). The V gene's germline CDR1 is SGHDN and CDR2 FVKESK. V was clipped by 1 base and J by 1 base, with 9 bases between them. CDR3 length equals 15 residues. CDR3 amino acids: CASSQARGGTDTQYF. The CDR3 bases are TGTGCCAGCAGCCAAGCCAGAGGGGGCACAGATACGCAGTATTTT.

The chain carries TRBV11-2 and TRBJ2-1; D tentatively fits TRBD1 or TRBD2 (5 bases each). V lost 5 bases, J lost 10 bases, and 18 bases lay in between. This CDR3 is built from 14 residues. Germline values: CDR1 SGHAT, CDR2 FQNNGV. CDR3 in amino acids: CASSSTGQRREQFF. For the CDR3, the DNA is TGTGCCAGCAGCAGTACAGGACAAAGGAGGGAGCAGTTCTTC.

This sequence joins TRBV7-6 and TRBJ2-7; 11 bases map to TRBD1. After removal of 0 bases from V and 4 bases from J, the junction contained 5 bases not matched to a gene. The CDR3 contains 16 residues. In germline, CDR1 is SGHVS, CDR2 FNYEAQ. CDR3 region: CASSLAGGQGVYEQYF. The CDR3 DNA is TGTGCCAGCAGCTTAGCGGGGGGACAGGGGGTATACGAGCAGTACTTC.

The rearrangement joins TRBV18 to TRBJ2-7, with 10 bases that match TRBD1. This CDR3 has 15 residues. V lost 2 bases, J lost 5 bases, and 6 bases stayed unmatched. Looked up from germline, CDR1 is KGHSH and CDR2 is LQKENI. The CDR3 DNA follows: TGTGCCAGCTCACCAAGTAAGGGACAGGGGAACGAGCAGTACTTC. Protein product: CASSPSKGQGNEQYF.

The chain uses TRBV7-3 and TRBJ2-2; weak D call: TRBD1 (5 bases). The CDR3 has 16 residues. Deletions cut 5 bases from V and 1 base from J, with 14 bases between. CDR1 and CDR2 from the germline V gene are SGHTA and FQGTGA. The DNA of the CDR3 is TGTGCCAGCAGCCCAATGGGGCAGGGGAACACCGGGGAGCTGTTTTTT. Protein sequence: CASSPMGQGNTGELFF.

This clone was recorded a few times. The V and J genes are TRBV6-5 and TRBJ1-1; no clear D. This CDR3 spans 11 amino acids. Germline-derived CDR1 and CDR2 are MNHEY and SVGAGI. Trimming pared 1 base from V and 6 bases from J, leaving 3 bases between. CDR3 sequence: CASSYLSEAFF. DNA of the CDR3: TGTGCCAGCAGTTACTTGTCTGAAGCTTTCTTT.

CDR3 loop: CASSEGLNNSPLHF. The CDR3 DNA sequence: TGTGCCAGCAGTGAAGGCCTGAATAATTCACCCCTCCACTTT. V gene TRBV25-1 combines with J gene TRBJ1-6; D is unresolved. The CDR3 length is 14 residues. V lost 2 bases and J 5 bases, leaving 7 bases between the germline ends. Germline CDR1 and CDR2: MGHDK and SYGVNS. The full variable domain, with the rest looked up from reference TRBV25-1 and TRBJ1-6, is EADIYQTPRYLVIGTGKKITLECSQTMGHDKMYWYQQDPGMELHLIHYSYGVNSTEKGDLSSESTVSRIRTEHFPLTLESARPSHTSQYLCASSEGLNNSPLHFGNGTRLTVT.

A word on this clone: This specimen includes other DNA sequences encoding the same CDR3. The CDR3 DNA reads TGCGCCAGCAGCTTGGCCGGGAATCAGCCCCAGCATTTT. Amino acids: CASSLAGNQPQHF. The chain recombines TRBV5-1 with TRBJ1-5, with D uncertain. The CDR3 is made up of 13 amino acids. V shed 0 bases and J shed 4 bases, with 5 bases lying between them. The germline CDR1 and CDR2 sequences are SGHRS and YFSETQ.

The V gene is TRBV7-2, the J gene TRBJ2-1, with 7 nucleotides matching TRBD1. CDR3 length: 16 amino acids. Looked up from germline, CDR1 is SGHTA and CDR2 is FQGNSA. After removal of 1 base from V and 0 bases from J, the junction contained 3 bases not matched to a gene. In DNA form, the CDR3 reads TGTGCCAGCAGCTTAGTAGGGGGCTACTCCTACAATGAGCAGTTCTTC. Translated, it gives CASSLVGGYSYNEQFF.

The J gene is TRBJ1-1, the V gene TRBV2; unclear D gene. The CDR3 contains 12 residues. Germline loops: CDR1 SNHLY, CDR2 FYNNEI. V was shortened by 6 bases and J by 6 bases, with 11 bases between the two germline ends. In nucleotides, the CDR3 is TGTGCCAGCAGAGGTCGGGTGCCTGAAGCTTTCTTT. Encoded protein: CASRGRVPEAFF.

This chain connects TRBV6-5 to TRBJ1-6; D is undetermined. This CDR3 has 15 residues. Germline assignment: CDR1 MNHEY and CDR2 SVGAGI. V was clipped by 2 bases and J by 5 bases, with 10 bases between them. CDR3 bases: TGTGCCAGCAGTTACCTCCGGACTGATAATTCACCCCTCCACTTT. This encodes CASSYLRTDNSPLHF.

This clone was counted between two and nine times. CDR3 nucleotides: TGTGCCAGCAGTCAAGAAGGACAGGTACCCAATGGCTACACCTTC. Amino acids: CASSQEGQVPNGYTF. V is TRBV2 and J is TRBJ1-2; TRBD1 matches at 7 bases. The J segment lost 6 bases and the V segment lost 5 bases, leaving 12 bases of the junction unmatched. Germline-derived CDR1 and CDR2 are SNHLY and FYNNEI. The CDR3 runs to 15 residues.

This sequence joins TRBV19 and TRBJ2-5, with 8 bases fitting TRBD2. The CDR3 loop spans 14 amino acids. Trimming took 10 bases from V and 4 from J; bases not matched to a gene: 11. Germline values: CDR1 LNHDA, CDR2 SQIVND (reference sequence). CDR3 protein: CANIGRGGLETQYF. Written as DNA, the CDR3 is TGTGCCAACATCGGTCGCGGGGGGCTAGAGACCCAGTACTTC.

This clone appeared once. CDR3 residues: CASSFAFVGGSTDTQYF. CDR3 coding DNA: TGTGCCAGCAGCTTTGCTTTTGTGGGGGGAAGCACAGATACGCAGTATTTT. The chain links TRBV13 to TRBJ2-3; maybe TRBD2 (6 bases). V lost 3 bases and J 0 bases, leaving 16 bases between the germline ends. This CDR3 spans 17 amino acids. Germline V gene sequence: CDR1 PRHDT, CDR2 FYEKMQ (reference sequence).

The chain is built from TRBV7-8 and TRBJ2-3, with no clear D. CDR3 length equals 12 residues. Trimming cost V 5 bases and J 5 bases, with 8 bases left between them. CDR1 is SGHVS and CDR2 is FQNEAQ in the germline V gene. In DNA form, the CDR3 reads TGTGCCAGCAGCCATAGTCGAGATACGCAGTATTTT. Translated: CASSHSRDTQYF.

This CDR3 is CARRTVSNYGYTF. As DNA, the CDR3 is TGTGCCAGGAGGACCGTTTCTAACTATGGCTACACCTTC. The rearrangement links TRBV2 to TRBJ1-2; no firm D call. Germline CDR1 is SNHLY and CDR2 is FYNNEI. V was pared by 9 bases and J by 0 bases, with 11 bases between. CDR3 length: 13 residues.

This sequence joins TRBV6-6 and TRBJ1-5; 9 positions match TRBD1. CDR3 length: 15 residues. The junction had 6 bases not matched to a gene; V was cut back by 2 bases and J by 7 bases. Germline values: CDR1 MNHNY, CDR2 SVGAGI (reference sequence). CDR3 nucleotides: TGTGCCAGCAGTTACGCGGGGACAGGGCGCCAGCCCCAGCATTTT. Protein sequence: CASSYAGTGRQPQHF.